Listed here are 26 T cell receptor beta chains from one sample, sequenced in a study of T cells after posttransplantation cyclophosphamide. TCRdb's table, derived via immunoSEQ multiplex PCR, lists solely in-frame clones and lacks some. The table includes about 52,000 clones, under 95% detected once. What was sequenced was PBMCs. All receptors derive from a woman in her twenties or thirties in good health and a related stem cell transplant donor.

The V gene is TRBV6-5, the J gene TRBJ1-2; possible D gene TRBD1, 6 bases. This CDR3 contains 13 residues. Germline-derived CDR1 and CDR2 are MNHEY and SVGAGI. V was shortened by 4 bases and J by 7 bases, with 13 bases between the two germline ends. The CDR3 bases are TGTGCCAGCAGTTGGGCGGCAGGGGCTGGCTACACCTTC. This translates into CASSWAAGAGYTF.

This chain joins TRBV6-1 and TRBJ2-1, with D perhaps TRBD2 (5 bases). CDR3 length: 14 residues. V shed 6 bases and J shed 9 bases, with 18 bases lying between them. Germline V lookup: CDR1 MNHNS, CDR2 SASEGT. The CDR3 reads CASRVTGFGFEQFF. CDR3 nucleotide sequence: TGTGCCAGCAGAGTCACGGGATTCGGGTTTGAGCAGTTCTTC.

The chain has TRBV6-5 and TRBJ1-2; D perhaps matches TRBD1 (5 bases). V was trimmed by 5 bases and J by 4 bases, leaving 11 bases between them. The V gene's germline CDR1 is MNHEY and CDR2 SVGAGI. The CDR3 runs 13 residues. The CDR3 sequence is CASSRRDFYGYTF. The CDR3, as DNA: TGTGCCAGCAGTCGCCGGGACTTCTATGGCTACACCTTC.

V and J are TRBV4-2 and TRBJ2-2; no firm D call. The ends were cut back, 5 bases at V and 3 bases at J, with 13 bases in the middle. The germline V gene has CDR1 LGHNA and CDR2 YNFKEQ. This CDR3 is 15 amino acids long. This chain's CDR3 is CASSLSPSDTGELFF. CDR3 sequence (DNA): TGTGCCAGCAGCTTAAGCCCATCCGACACCGGGGAGCTGTTTTTT.

In DNA, the CDR3 is TGTGCCAGCAGTTTAAGAGGGACTGAAGCTTTCTTT. Its translation is CASSLRGTEAFF. The chain has TRBV28 and TRBJ1-1; D not certain. The CDR3 extends over 12 amino acids. V was pared by 2 bases and J by 5 bases, with 6 bases between. Germline-derived CDR1 and CDR2 are MDHEN and SYDVKM.

J is TRBJ1-2 and V is TRBV29-1, with D unresolved. This CDR3 has 13 residues. Per germline, CDR1 SQVTM and CDR2 ANQGSEA. V lost 1 base, J lost 0 bases, and 6 bases lay in between. Here the CDR3 DNA reads TGCAGCGTTGAAGTCCAGGCTAACTATGGCTACACCTTC. Translating gives CSVEVQANYGYTF.

This rearrangement joins TRBV15 to TRBJ1-1; TRBD1 is a possible D gene (5 bases). The CDR3 loop spans 15 amino acids. Per the germline V gene, CDR1 is LNHNV and CDR2 is YYDKDF (reference sequence). V dropped 0 bases and J dropped 4 bases, with 12 bases sitting between them. CDR3 protein: CATSREPGHFTEAFF. The DNA of the CDR3 is TGTGCCACCAGCAGAGAACCAGGGCACTTCACTGAAGCTTTCTTT.

The J gene is TRBJ2-1, the V gene TRBV9; tentatively, D is TRBD2 (5 bases). The V end lost 1 base, the J end lost 8 bases, and 7 bases lay between the germline ends. CDR1 is SGDLS, CDR2 YYNGEE, per germline. CDR3 size: 12 residues. CDR3 protein: CASSVSGYEQFF. The CDR3 DNA follows: TGTGCCAGCAGCGTATCGGGGTATGAGCAGTTCTTC.

This clone was recorded only once. V gene TRBV7-2 combines with J gene TRBJ2-5; TRBD2 matches at 15 bases. The CDR3 is 16 amino acids. Germline V gene data show CDR1 as SGHTA and CDR2 as FQGNSA. Trimming cost V 5 bases and J 5 bases; bases outside gene matches: 6. The DNA of the CDR3 is TGTGCCAGCAGCAGAGGACTAGCGGGGGGGCGGGAGACCCAGTACTTC. This gives the protein CASSRGLAGGRETQYF.

This chain joins TRBV18 and TRBJ2-5, with 7 bases lining up with TRBD1. The CDR3 loop spans 14 amino acids. Germline CDR1 and CDR2: KGHSH and LQKENI. V dropped 4 bases and J dropped 2; count of bases not matched to a gene: 4. The CDR3 region is CASSHGTDQETQYF. CDR3 DNA: TGTGCCAGCTCACACGGGACAGATCAAGAGACCCAGTACTTC.

The chain is built from TRBV5-4 and TRBJ1-2; 10 bases align to TRBD1. V dropped 5 bases and J dropped 1; count of bases not matched to a gene: 17. CDR1 SGHNT and CDR2 YYREEE come from the germline V gene (reference sequence). The CDR3 spans 19 residues. The CDR3 sequence is CASSPGGISTGGGNYGYTF. The CDR3 DNA reads TGTGCCAGCAGTCCCGGGGGGATCTCGACAGGGGGCGGTAACTATGGCTACACCTTC.

The chain has TRBV6-6 and TRBJ2-2, with D maybe TRBD2 (5 bases). Trimming pared 6 bases from V and 8 bases from J, leaving 13 bases between. The CDR3 is 13 residues long. Germline V CDR1 and CDR2: MNHNY, SVGAGI (reference sequence). The CDR3 DNA sequence: TGTGCCAGCAGCGGGATTTCTATGGGGGAGCTGTTTTTT. Protein: CASSGISMGELFF.

V is TRBV6-5 and J is TRBJ2-7; TRBD1 matches at 7 bases. CDR3 length: 14 residues. The germline gives CDR1 MNHEY, CDR2 SVGAGI. The trim removed 0 bases at V and 3 bases at J, leaving 2 bases unmatched. The chain's CDR3 is CASSYSGTVYEQYF. The DNA for the CDR3 is TGTGCCAGCAGTTACTCCGGGACAGTCTACGAGCAGTACTTC.

This chain joins TRBV25-1 and TRBJ1-2; no reliable D call. V lost 6 bases and J lost 8, with 16 bases in between. Germline CDR1 is MGHDK and CDR2 is SYGVNS. The CDR3 runs to 13 residues. This CDR3 is CASSRTLARGYTF. CDR3 nucleotides: TGTGCCAGCAGCCGAACCCTAGCACGGGGCTACACCTTC.

The genes are TRBV9 and TRBJ2-1; maybe TRBD1 (5 bases). The length of the CDR3 is 15 residues. V was trimmed by 0 bases and J by 3 bases, leaving 10 bases between them. Germline assignment: CDR1 SGDLS and CDR2 YYNGEE. CDR3: CASSVARDRYNEQFF. The DNA of the CDR3 is TGTGCCAGCAGCGTAGCCAGGGATCGCTACAATGAGCAGTTCTTC. Full variable domain (missing parts from reference TRBV9 and TRBJ2-1): DSGVTQTPKHLITATGQRVTLRCSPRSGDLSVYWYQQSLDQGLQFLIQYYNGEERAKGNILERFSAQQFPDLHSELNLSSLELGDSALYFCASSVARDRYNEQFFGPGTRLTVL.

V usage is TRBV7-2 and J usage is TRBJ1-6; TRBD1 matches at 7 bases. Germline V gives CDR1 SGHTA, CDR2 FQGNSA. The CDR3 loop spans 15 amino acids. J gave up 9 bases and V 5 bases, and 10 bases lay outside the gene matches. This chain's CDR3 is CASSPTTGWSSPLHF. The CDR3 nucleotides read TGTGCCAGCAGCCCTACGACAGGGTGGAGTTCACCCCTCCACTTT.

The CDR3 region is CASSNRDRDGGYEQYF. As DNA, the CDR3 is TGTGCCAGCAGCAACCGGGACAGAGACGGGGGCTACGAGCAGTACTTC. V and J are TRBV7-8 and TRBJ2-7, with TRBD1 as a possible D gene (7 bases). The CDR3 is made up of 16 amino acids. V was cut by 5 bases and J by 3 bases, with 20 bases left in between. Germline assignment: CDR1 SGHVS and CDR2 FQNEAQ.

The chain couples TRBV5-1 to TRBJ2-1; weak D call: TRBD1 (5 bases). Trimming cost V 0 bases and J 7 bases, with 17 bases left between them. The CDR3 consists of 16 residues. Germline lookup yields CDR1 SGHRS and CDR2 YFSETQ. CDR3 in DNA: TGCGCCAGCAGCTTGGGATCCTTAGCAAAGGGGAATGAGCAGTTCTTC. Amino acid sequence: CASSLGSLAKGNEQFF.

J is TRBJ1-3 and V is TRBV19, with D unresolved. V dropped 7 bases and J dropped 0 bases, with 7 bases sitting between them. The germline CDR1 and CDR2 sequences are LNHDA and SQIVND (reference sequence). CDR3 length equals 13 residues. CDR3 amino acids: CASNQISGNTIYF. The CDR3 DNA reads as TGTGCCAGTAACCAGATCTCTGGAAACACCATATATTTT.

The J gene is TRBJ2-1, the V gene TRBV10-1, with TRBD2 matching over 11 bases. The CDR3 spans 18 residues. Germline V gene lookup returns CDR1 WNHNN and CDR2 SYGVQD (reference sequence). With V trimmed by 3 bases and J by 6 bases, 13 bases remained unmatched. CDR3 coding DNA: TGCGCCAGCAGTGAAAGCGTGGGTTTAGCGGGGGGGGGCAATGAGCAGTTCTTC. Protein sequence: CASSESVGLAGGGNEQFF.

This clone was observed once. This chain joins TRBV7-2 and TRBJ2-3; TRBD2 might be the D (6 bases). Germline CDR1 SGHTA, CDR2 FQGNSA. The CDR3 contains 15 residues. The V gene lost 1 base and the J gene lost 3 bases, with 11 bases spanning the gap. The CDR3 spells CASSLDLAGTDTQYF. The CDR3 DNA reads TGTGCCAGCAGCTTAGATTTGGCGGGGACAGATACGCAGTATTTT.

V usage is TRBV7-2 and J usage is TRBJ2-7; TRBD1 is a possible D gene (6 bases). The CDR3 runs to 13 residues. Trimming shortened V by 0 bases and J by 4 bases, and 7 bases separated the two germline ends. The germline CDR1 and CDR2 sequences are SGHTA and FQGNSA. The CDR3 sequence is CASSLADSYEQYF. The CDR3 DNA follows: TGTGCCAGCAGCTTAGCGGACAGTTACGAGCAGTACTTC.

The chain links TRBV7-2 to TRBJ2-5; 12 bases are a match to TRBD2. Germline assignment: CDR1 SGHTA and CDR2 FQGNSA. This CDR3 is built from 16 residues. The V gene end was trimmed by 5 bases and the J gene end by 1 base; junction bases not matched to a gene: 5. The CDR3 reads CASSPRLAGAQETQYF. CDR3 bases: TGTGCCAGCAGCCCAAGACTAGCGGGGGCCCAAGAGACCCAGTACTTC.

The V call is TRBV5-1, the J call TRBJ2-7, with TRBD1 as a possible D gene (6 bases). This CDR3 spans 16 amino acids. Trimming took off 4 bases at V and 3 bases at J, with 20 bases between the two ends. The V gene's germline CDR1 is SGHRS and CDR2 YFSETQ. The CDR3: CASSKDAGVGIYEQYF. CDR3 bases: TGCGCCAGCAGCAAAGACGCAGGGGTAGGTATCTACGAGCAGTACTTC.

The chain uses TRBV5-6 and TRBJ1-6, with 7 bases lining up with TRBD1. The CDR3 loop spans 16 amino acids. V trimming: 5 bases; J trimming: 5 bases; junction bases outside the gene matches: 10. The germline V gene has CDR1 SGHDT and CDR2 YYEEEE. CDR3 protein: CASSSIDRVDNSPLHF. CDR3 DNA sequence: TGTGCCAGCAGTTCGATTGACAGGGTGGATAATTCACCCCTCCACTTT. The variable domain in full, completed from reference TRBV5-6 and TRBJ1-6, reads DAGVTQSPTHLIKTRGQQVTLRCSPKSGHDTVSWYQQALGQGPQFIFQYYEEEERQRGNFPDRFSGHQFPNYSSELNVNALLLGDSALYLCASSSIDRVDNSPLHFGNGTRLTVT.

V gene TRBV2 combines with J gene TRBJ2-5, with D possibly TRBD2 on 6 matching bases. In germline, CDR1 is SNHLY, CDR2 FYNNEI. Trimming cost V 7 bases and J 7 bases, with 19 bases left between them. There are 14 residues in the CDR3. The CDR3 region has the DNA TGTGCCAGCAACTTCGGAGGGAGCGCTGGGACCCAGTACTTC. Protein product: CASNFGGSAGTQYF.